This T cell receptor beta chain derives from a study of T cell responses to AZD1222 COVID-19 vaccine. Generated by immunoSEQ multiplex PCR, the TCRdb table keeps only in-frame clones and is missing some. The sample's table shows more than 110,000 clones. This CDR3 has 15 amino acids. Trimming left V 2 bases short and J 5 bases short, with 12 bases between. CDR1 and CDR2 from the germline V gene are MNHNY and SVGAGI (reference sequence). Findings and limits, study-wide: A reported finding is that nearly half of spike-specific TCRs target unmutated variant regions. Researchers report vaccine-associated CD4 TCRs spanning spike, with dominance at 160-218 and 743-854. Among AZD1222 vaccinees, only six were seropositive at baseline. Donors were mostly white British, more females; clonal diversity possibly underestimated.

A remark on this clone: Its antigen is not identified.

This rearrangement joins TRBV6-6 to TRBJ1-4; D is ambiguous. This clonotype was sampled from an adult in good health. Sequencing was carried out using peripheral blood. The DNA for the CDR3 is TGTGCCAGCAGTTACGGGGTCGGAGCAAATGAAAAACTGTTTTTT. It translates to CASSYGVGANEKLFF.